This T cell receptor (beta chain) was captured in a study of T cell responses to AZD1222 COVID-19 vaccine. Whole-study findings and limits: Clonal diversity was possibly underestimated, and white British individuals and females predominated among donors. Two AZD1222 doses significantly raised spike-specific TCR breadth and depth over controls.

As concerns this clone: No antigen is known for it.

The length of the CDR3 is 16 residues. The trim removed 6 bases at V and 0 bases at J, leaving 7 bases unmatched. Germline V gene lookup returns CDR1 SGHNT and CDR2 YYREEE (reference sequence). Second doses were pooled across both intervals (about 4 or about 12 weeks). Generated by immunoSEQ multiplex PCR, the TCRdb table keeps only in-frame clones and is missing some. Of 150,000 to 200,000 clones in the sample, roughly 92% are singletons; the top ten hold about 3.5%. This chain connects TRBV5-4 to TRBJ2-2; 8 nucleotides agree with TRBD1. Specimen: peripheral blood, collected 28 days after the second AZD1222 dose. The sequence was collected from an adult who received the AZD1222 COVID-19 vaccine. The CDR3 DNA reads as TGTGCCAGCACCAAAAGGACAGGGACGAACACCGGGGAGCTGTTTTTT. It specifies CASTKRTGTNTGELFF.